These 22 T cell receptor beta chains were sequenced from one sample in a study of blood T cell repertoires in COVID-19. Libraries were prepared by immunoSEQ multiplex PCR; TCRdb keeps only in-frame clonotypes and omits some of them. This table holds approximately 220,000 clones, more than 65% found once. The sequencing sample was made of peripheral blood. The receptors stem from a woman of 80 years or more with acute or convalescent COVID-19.

The rearrangement uses TRBV28 and TRBJ2-5; 8 bases match TRBD1. The ends lost 6 bases at V and 1 base at J; junction bases unmatched: 10. This CDR3 has 16 residues. CDR1 MDHEN and CDR2 SYDVKM come from the germline V gene. This chain's CDR3 is CASRVGARGPQETQYF. CDR3 nucleotides: TGTGCCAGCAGAGTAGGGGCCAGGGGGCCCCAAGAGACCCAGTACTTC.

The rearrangement links TRBV2 to TRBJ1-5, with 11 bases matching TRBD1. CDR3 length equals 16 residues. Germline values: CDR1 SNHLY, CDR2 FYNNEI. V was clipped by 5 bases and J by 6 bases; unmatched bases: 9. CDR3 in amino acids: CASSFLGQGASQPQHF. DNA of the CDR3: TGTGCCAGCAGTTTTCTCGGACAGGGGGCGAGTCAGCCCCAGCATTTT.

This chain uses TRBV30 with TRBJ2-7, with unresolved D. Trimming took 2 bases from V and 3 from J, leaving 17 bases between them. Germline-derived CDR1 and CDR2 are GTSNPN and SVGIG (reference sequence). This CDR3 is 15 amino acids long. CDR3: CAWSYYRKSIYEQYF. The CDR3 DNA sequence: TGTGCCTGGAGTTATTACCGAAAGTCTATCTACGAGCAGTACTTC. The full variable domain, completed using reference TRBV30 and TRBJ2-7, is SQTIHQWPATLVQPVGSPLSLECTVEGTSNPNLYWYRQAAGRGLQLLFYSVGIGQISSEVPQNLSASRPQDRQFILSSKKLLLSDSGFYLCAWSYYRKSIYEQYFGPGTRLTVT.

V and J are TRBV5-1 and TRBJ1-2; TRBD1 aligns across 8 bases. Germline lookup yields CDR1 SGHRS and CDR2 YFSETQ. CDR3 size: 15 residues. The trim removed 7 bases at V and 4 bases at J, leaving 12 bases unmatched. DNA of the CDR3: TGCGCCAGCGGCTACTCAGGGGGCGCGAGCTATGGCTACACCTTC. Amino acid sequence: CASGYSGGASYGYTF.

This chain connects TRBV19 to TRBJ1-5; TRBD1 is a possible D gene (6 bases). Between the trimmed V and J ends, which lost 5 bases and 4 bases, there was a span of 9 bases. The CDR3 runs to 13 residues. Germline V lookup: CDR1 LNHDA, CDR2 SQIVND (reference sequence). CDR3 in amino acids: CASSLRGNQPQHF. The CDR3, as DNA: TGTGCCAGTAGTTTAAGGGGGAATCAGCCCCAGCATTTT. The full variable domain, completed using reference TRBV19 and TRBJ1-5, is DGGITQSPKYLFRKEGQNVTLSCEQNLNHDAMYWYRQDPGQGLRLIYYSQIVNDFQKGDIAEGYSVSREKKESFPLTVTSAQKNPTAFYLCASSLRGNQPQHFGDGTRLSIL.

This chain links TRBV11-3 with TRBJ1-1; 9 positions match TRBD1. The germline V gene has CDR1 SGHNT and CDR2 YENEEA. The junction had 7 bases not matched to a gene; V was cut back by 1 base and J by 1 base. The CDR3 is made up of 17 amino acids. CDR3 nucleotides: TGTGCCAGCAGCTTAGGCCTGGGACAGGGACGGAACACTGAAGCTTTCTTT. It translates to CASSLGLGQGRNTEAFF.

V usage is TRBV4-2 and J usage is TRBJ2-4; 12 positions match TRBD2. The CDR3 is made up of 21 amino acids. Germline CDR1 reads LGHNA; CDR2 reads YNFKEQ. V shed 1 base, J shed 0 bases, and the junction held 13 bases outside the gene matches. The chain's CDR3 is CASSQADGLAGGGGAKNIQYF. In DNA form, the CDR3 reads TGTGCCAGCAGCCAAGCCGACGGTCTAGCGGGAGGGGGGGGAGCCAAAAACATTCAGTACTTC.

V and J are TRBV2 and TRBJ1-3, with 7 positions matching TRBD1. The CDR3 consists of 15 residues. CDR1 and CDR2 from the germline V gene are SNHLY and FYNNEI. V gave up 5 bases and J gave up 0 bases; unmatched junction bases: 4. The chain's CDR3 is CASSRTGDSGNTIYF. In nucleotides, the CDR3 is TGTGCCAGCAGTCGAACAGGGGACTCTGGAAACACCATATATTTT. Based on the CDR3 plus reference TRBV2 and TRBJ1-3, the full variable domain is EPEVTQTPSHQVTQMGQEVILRCVPISNHLYFYWYRQILGQKVEFLVSFYNNEISEKSEIFDDQFSVERPDGSNFTLKIRSTKLEDSAMYFCASSRTGDSGNTIYFGEGSWLTVV.

The chain recombines TRBV3-1 (or the pseudogene TRBV3-2) with TRBJ1-5; 8 bases map to TRBD1. Germline CDR1 LGHDT, CDR2 YNNKEL (reference sequence). This CDR3 region has 16 residues. Germline trimming cut 4 bases from V and 0 bases from J; bases unmatched to any gene: 5. The CDR3 protein is CASSLGTGDSNQPQHF. The CDR3 DNA reads as TGTGCCAGCAGCCTCGGGACAGGAGATAGCAATCAGCCCCAGCATTTT.

In DNA, the CDR3 is TGCGCCAGCAGCCTGGGACATCCCGAAGAGACCCAGTACTTC. Translated, it gives CASSLGHPEETQYF. This chain connects TRBV5-1 to TRBJ2-5; maybe TRBD1 (6 bases). Germline V gene lookup returns CDR1 SGHRS and CDR2 YFSETQ. This CDR3 is built from 14 residues. The germline V and J ends were trimmed by 4 bases and 3 bases, with 13 bases remaining between them. The variable domain in full, completed from reference TRBV5-1 and TRBJ2-5, reads KAGVTQTPRYLIKTRGQQVTLSCSPISGHRSVSWYQQTPGQGLQFLFEYFSETQRNKGNFPGRFSGRQFSNSRSEMNVSTLELGDSALYLCASSLGHPEETQYFGPGTRLLVL.

A few counts support this clone. The chain employs TRBV2 and TRBJ2-2; no reliable D call. This CDR3 has 13 amino acids. The germline V and J ends were trimmed by 4 bases and 6 bases, with 9 bases remaining between them. Germline CDR1 and CDR2: SNHLY and FYNNEI. The CDR3 sequence: CASSGLVSGELFF. The CDR3, as DNA: TGTGCCAGCAGTGGGCTAGTGTCCGGGGAGCTGTTTTTT.

V is TRBV11-3 and J is TRBJ2-5, with no clear D. The germline V and J ends were trimmed by 5 bases and 2 bases, with 9 bases remaining between them. This CDR3 is built from 13 residues. Germline V gene lookup returns CDR1 SGHNT and CDR2 YENEEA. The CDR3 nucleotides read TGTGCCAGCAGCCAAACGGAGCAAGAGACCCAGTACTTC. It encodes CASSQTEQETQYF.

This chain uses TRBV3-1 (or the pseudogene TRBV3-2) with TRBJ2-1; 7 bases line up with TRBD1. V lost 4 bases, J lost 8 bases, and 11 bases stayed unmatched. Germline CDR1 reads LGHDT; CDR2 reads YNNKEL (reference sequence). The CDR3 consists of 15 residues. The CDR3 spells CASSLGQAPLDEQFF. CDR3 nucleotides: TGTGCCAGCAGCCTAGGACAGGCCCCTCTCGATGAGCAGTTCTTC.

The V and J genes are TRBV10-2 and TRBJ1-2; 12 positions match TRBD1. With 10 bases clipped from V and 5 bases from J, the junction kept 5 bases outside the gene matches. CDR1 is WSHSY, CDR2 SAAADI, per germline. The CDR3 contains 13 residues. In DNA, the CDR3 is TGCGCCACGGGACAGGGGGCGGGGTATGGCTACACCTTC. Residues: CATGQGAGYGYTF.

This chain uses TRBV6-5 with TRBJ2-3; possible D gene TRBD2, 6 bases. V was clipped by 7 bases and J by 1 base, with 15 bases between them. Germline-derived CDR1 and CDR2 are MNHEY and SVGAGI. CDR3 length: 15 amino acids. The CDR3 DNA is TGTGCCAGCACCCAAGGAGGGCTTGGCACAGATACGCAGTATTTT. This gives the protein CASTQGGLGTDTQYF.

A note on this clone: A much larger clone differs from this one at a single base, so this may be a read error. The rearrangement uses TRBV14 and TRBJ1-1, with no clear D. V gave up 6 bases and J gave up 0 bases, with 8 bases separating them. The V gene's germline CDR1 is SGHDN and CDR2 FVKESK. The CDR3 spans 13 residues. CDR3 sequence (DNA): TGTGCCAGCAGTGAGGATTTGAACACTGAAGCTTTCTTT. This translates into CASSEDLNTEAFF.

V is TRBV19 and J is TRBJ2-2, with 8 bases matching TRBD1. There are 16 residues in the CDR3. J was trimmed by 0 bases and V by 6 bases; bases with no gene match: 6. Looked up from germline, CDR1 is LNHDA and CDR2 is SQIVND (reference sequence). This CDR3 is CASRAGTGSNTGELFF. CDR3 DNA sequence: TGTGCCAGTAGGGCCGGGACAGGCTCGAACACCGGGGAGCTGTTTTTT.

The V gene is TRBV25-1, the J gene TRBJ1-3; D uncertain. Between the trimmed V and J ends, which lost 5 bases and 1 base, there was a span of 9 bases. CDR1 and CDR2 (germline): MGHDK, SYGVNS. The CDR3 covers 14 residues. The CDR3 DNA follows: TGTGCCAGCAGTCTGAGGGCGTCTGGAAACACCATATATTTT. Translating it yields CASSLRASGNTIYF. The variable domain in full, completed from reference TRBV25-1 and TRBJ1-3, reads EADIYQTPRYLVIGTGKKITLECSQTMGHDKMYWYQQDPGMELHLIHYSYGVNSTEKGDLSSESTVSRIRTEHFPLTLESARPSHTSQYLCASSLRASGNTIYFGEGSWLTVV.

V and J are TRBV4-1 and TRBJ1-4; the D gene is possibly TRBD1 (6 bases). The V end lost 1 base, the J end lost 5 bases, and 14 bases lay between the germline ends. CDR1 is MGHRA and CDR2 is YSYEKL in the germline V gene. This CDR3 region has 16 residues. The CDR3 DNA reads as TGCGCCAGCAGCCAAGGTCCCGAGGGGGGGAATGAAAAACTGTTTTTT. Its protein is CASSQGPEGGNEKLFF.

DNA for the CDR3: TGTGCCACCAGTGCGCAGGGCCAACCAGGAGATACGCAGTATTTT. Translated, it gives CATSAQGQPGDTQYF. This chain joins TRBV24-1 and TRBJ2-3, with a tentative D call TRBD1 (5 bases). V dropped 5 bases and J dropped 5 bases, with 16 bases sitting between them. The CDR3 extends over 15 amino acids. Germline V gives CDR1 KGHDR, CDR2 SFDVKD.

This rearrangement joins TRBV6-1 to TRBJ1-3; D is perhaps TRBD1 (5 bases). Trimming stripped 1 base from V and 1 base from J, with 17 bases between. There are 18 residues in the CDR3. The germline gives CDR1 MNHNS, CDR2 SASEGT. In nucleotides, the CDR3 is TGTGCCAGCAGTGAAGTTGTTGGGGGGATGGTATCTGGAAACACCATATATTTT. It codes for CASSEVVGGMVSGNTIYF.

In this sample, this clone turned up a few times. V is TRBV1 and J is TRBJ2-2; the D segment call TRBD2 is taken from the table without a DNA check. TRBV1 is a listed pseudogene. The CDR3 has 18 amino acids. The CDR3: CTSSQAASGGANTGELFF. The CDR3 DNA reads TGCACCAGCAGCCAAGCGGCTAGCGGGGGGGCGAACACCGGGGAGCTGTTTTTT.